This TCR beta chain was found in a study of neurological immune-mediated disorders. General study results and limits: In HTLV-1-associated myelopathy, TCR clonal expansion was greatest, and in multiple sclerosis it was least, below healthy controls.

CDR3 size: 10 residues. The germline CDR1 and CDR2 sequences are DFQATT and SNEGSKA (reference sequence). Trimming shortened V by 3 bases and J by 7 bases, and 6 bases separated the two germline ends. As for time point: technical triplicate 3. This clonotype was counted many times. Its specificity is not known. As for the cDNA, it was generated by 5'RACE with 10-nucleotide random UMIs. MiXCR, run by TCRdb on the 5' RACE reads, gives a single entry per CDR3 protein. The sample records tens of thousands of distinct CDR3 sequences, 20% to 25% being singletons. V and J are TRBV20-1 and TRBJ1-1; D is uncertain. Sample: PBMCs. The origin of this receptor is a man aged 55 to 69 with HTLV-1-associated myelopathy (HAM/TSP). In nucleotides, the CDR3 is TGCAGTGCTAGTTCCGGTGAAGCTTTCTTT. Translating gives CSASSGEAFF.